This entry describes one T cell receptor beta chain. The antigen is not known. This sample stems from a study of shared clonotypes between healthy human individuals. Study findings and constraints: About 5.2% was the fraction of naive CD4 clonotypes found shared across several donors.

Sequencing used immunoSEQ multiplex PCR; TCRdb keeps in-frame clones, though not all of them. The table includes about 2.2 million clones, around 95% detected once. CD45RO negativity and positive selection for CCR7 defined naive CD8 cells, a population that excluded terminally differentiated effector memory CD45RA+ cells. The receptor's source is a man aged 18-30 years in good health. Some clones in this sample may be carry-over from other donors' samples. What was sequenced was naive CD8+ T cells from PBMCs.

DNA for the CDR3: TGTGCCAGCAAGGCGACTAGCGGGAGGTTGTACGAGCAGTACTTC. Amino acid sequence: CASKATSGRLYEQYF. The gene calls are TRBV27 and TRBJ2-7; 13 bases map to TRBD2. With 7 bases clipped from V and 4 bases from J, the junction kept 7 bases outside the gene matches. The CDR3 length is 15 residues. The germline V gene encodes CDR1 MNHEY and CDR2 SMNVEV (reference sequence).